These T cell receptor beta chains were read from a single sample in a study of blood T cells in healthy people across ages. TCRdb called the 5' RACE reads again in MiXCR, with one record for every CDR3 protein. The data show about 1.6 million distinct CDR3 sequences, 30% to 40% seen once. The sequencing input was blood. These receptors came from a woman aged 25-40 years in good health. The CDR3 runs from the conserved cysteine through the conserved F or W. The D gene is left open where the match is weak. Clone size is stated in some rows and not others, as once, few, many or a class when expanded.

V,size,D,J,DNA,CDR3
TRBV20-1,.,.,TRBJ2-7,TGCAGTGCTGATGGACCATTTCCCTACGAGCAGTACTTC,CSADGPFPYEQYF
TRBV12-3/TRBV12-4,many,.,TRBJ2-7,TGTGCCAGCAGTTTCGAGGGGGTAGGCGAGCAGTACTTC,CASSFEGVGEQYF
TRBV28,few,.,TRBJ2-1,TGTGCCAGCAGCCCCGGGAGTTTCAACTACAATGAGCAGTTCTTC,CASSPGSFNYNEQFF
TRBV6-6,few,TRBD1,TRBJ1-5,TGTGCCAGCAGTATTGACAGGGGGCGAGGGCAGCCCCAGCATTTT,CASSIDRGRGQPQHF
TRBV12-3/TRBV12-4,.,.,TRBJ2-1,TGTGCCAGCAGGAGCTTCAGCTCCTACAATGAGCAGTTCTTC,CASRSFSSYNEQFF
TRBV6-5,.,.,TRBJ2-7,TGTGCCAGCAGTTACACGGGTTCCTACGAGCAGTACTTC,CASSYTGSYEQYF
TRBV7-2,many,.,TRBJ2-3,TGTGCGCAACGGACATATGGGGATACGCAGTATTTT,CAQRTYGDTQYF
TRBV4-2,.,.,TRBJ1-2,TGTGCCAGCAGCCAAGATAGGGGAGTGAGAGGCTACACCTTC,CASSQDRGVRGYTF
TRBV11-2,.,.,TRBJ2-7,TGTGCCAGCAGCCCGGGGGTCACCTCCGAGCAGTACTTC,CASSPGVTSEQYF
TRBV28,.,.,TRBJ2-5,TGTGCCAGCAGCCTTCATGATTATGACAGTCGGGAGACCCAGTACTTC,CASSLHDYDSRETQYF
TRBV7-9,.,.,TRBJ2-1,TGTGCCAGCAGCCCCAAGGCCGACTCCAGCTCCTACAATGAGCAGTTCTTC,CASSPKADSSSYNEQFF
TRBV20-1,.,.,TRBJ2-1,TGCAGTGCGATAACCTTGACGCCGTACAATGAGCAGTTCTTC,CSAITLTPYNEQFF
TRBV30,.,.,TRBJ2-5,TGTGCCTGGAGTGGCCAAGAGACCCAGTACTTC,CAWSGQETQYF
TRBV27,.,TRBD1,TRBJ2-5,TGTGCCAGCGGTTCTCAAGGGGACAGGGATTTAGAGCAGTACTTC,CASGSQGDRDLEQYF
TRBV20-1,many,.,TRBJ1-5,TGCAGTGCTAGGGGGACTGATAATCAGCCCCAGCATTTT,CSARGTDNQPQHF
TRBV4-1,.,.,TRBJ2-1,TGCGCCAGCAGCCAACCGGGACCCCGGTACAATGAGCAGTTCTTC,CASSQPGPRYNEQFF
TRBV7-2,.,.,TRBJ1-2,TGTGCCAGCAGCCCACTGAAGGGGCAGAACTATGGCTACACCTTC,CASSPLKGQNYGYTF
TRBV20-1,.,.,TRBJ2-5,TGCAGTACTTGTGCCGGGACGGGGGATCGGGAGACCCAGTACTTC,CSTCAGTGDRETQYF
TRBV5-1,.,TRBD1,TRBJ2-1,TGCGCCAGCAGCCCCCTATCGGGACAGGGGAAGCGGGGCCGGGGTGAGCAGTTCTTC,CASSPLSGQGKRGRGEQFF
TRBV29-1,.,.,TRBJ2-1,.,CSVGLGSNERFF
TRBV4-1,.,TRBD1,TRBJ1-6,TGCGCCAGCAGCTTTCAGGGGGATTCACCCCTCCACTTT,CASSFQGDSPLHF
TRBV7-9,.,TRBD2,TRBJ2-2,TGTGCCAGCAGCTTAAGAAGCGGGGGGGCCGCCGGGGAGCTGTTTTTT,CASSLRSGGAAGELFF
TRBV9,few,.,TRBJ2-1,TGTGCCAGCAGCGTTAGACTGGACACTTACAATGAGCAGTTCTTC,CASSVRLDTYNEQFF
TRBV11-2,.,.,TRBJ1-2,TGTGCCAGCAGCTTAGCCCCGGGGCGCGGAAACTATGGCTACACCTTC,CASSLAPGRGNYGYTF
TRBV11-2,.,TRBD1,TRBJ2-7,TGTGCCAGCAGGTTGTACGGACAGGGGGCCTACGAGCAGTACTTC,CASRLYGQGAYEQYF
TRBV7-2,few,TRBD1,TRBJ1-2,TGTGCCAGCAGCGCTCCGGGACAGGGAATCTACACCTTC,CASSAPGQGIYTF
TRBV7-3,.,.,TRBJ1-1,TGTGCCAGCAGCTCACGGGACATCCGATTAGGCACTGAAGCTTTCTTT,CASSSRDIRLGTEAFF
TRBV5-1,few,.,TRBJ2-5,TGCGCCAGCAGCTTGGACATTCCCCAAGAGACCCAGTACTTC,CASSLDIPQETQYF
TRBV20-1,.,TRBD1,TRBJ2-3,TGCAGTGCTAGACACAGGGGGCCAGATACGCAGTATTTT,CSARHRGPDTQYF
TRBV12-3/TRBV12-4,.,TRBD2,TRBJ2-7,TGTGCCAGCAGCCCACTAGCGGGGGTCACCTACGAGCAGTACTTC,CASSPLAGVTYEQYF
TRBV20-1,many,.,TRBJ2-1,TGCAGTGCCCTCCCTGGGGGTTTAGGCCACAATGAGCAGTTCTTC,CSALPGGLGHNEQFF
TRBV4-2,few,TRBD2,TRBJ2-7,TGTGCCAGCAGCCAAGATCCCGCGGGAGAACTCTACGAGCAGTACTTC,CASSQDPAGELYEQYF
TRBV5-1,.,.,TRBJ2-7,TGCGCCAGCAACTTGAGTTTAGGCGAGTCCTACGAGCAGTACTTC,CASNLSLGESYEQYF
TRBV11-2,.,TRBD2,TRBJ2-5,TGTGCCAGCAGCTCCACCGGGGGGTCTGAGACCCAGTACTTC,CASSSTGGSETQYF
TRBV20-1,.,TRBD1,TRBJ2-7,TGCAGTGCTATCAACCCGGGACAGGCAGACTACGAGCAGTACTTC,CSAINPGQADYEQYF
TRBV20-1,.,TRBD2,TRBJ2-1,TGCAGTCGGGGGGGGCCTCCCTACAATGAGCAGTTCTTC,CSRGGPPYNEQFF
TRBV27,.,TRBD1,TRBJ2-1,TGTGCCAGCAGTCTTCCGGGACAGGGGCACAATGAGCAGTTCTTC,CASSLPGQGHNEQFF
TRBV7-9,.,TRBD1,TRBJ2-5,TGTGCCAGCAGCGACAGGGCCAAAGAGACCCAGTACTTC,CASSDRAKETQYF
TRBV29-1,many,TRBD1,TRBJ2-6,TGCAGCGCCAGGACAGGTTCCAACGTCCTGACTTTC,CSARTGSNVLTF
TRBV4-2,many,TRBD2,TRBJ2-3,TGTGCCAGCAGCCGGACTAGCGGGGGTGCTAGCACAGATACGCAGTATTTT,CASSRTSGGASTDTQYF
TRBV7-9,.,.,TRBJ2-7,TGTGCCAGCAGCTTCGTCGGGTTTGCGGGATTCTACGAGCAGTACTTC,CASSFVGFAGFYEQYF
TRBV11-1,.,.,TRBJ2-7,TGTGCCAGCAAGGAGGGGCGTTCCTACGAGCAGTACTTC,CASKEGRSYEQYF
TRBV4-1,few,.,TRBJ1-4,TGCGCCAGCACCCTTGGCATGAGGGGGGGGATCGAAAAACTGTTTTTT,CASTLGMRGGIEKLFF
TRBV7-2,.,TRBD2,TRBJ2-3,TGTGCCAGCAGCCGAATTTTACTAGCGGGGGGCGGATCAGATACGCAGTATTTT,CASSRILLAGGGSDTQYF
TRBV7-3,few,.,TRBJ2-1,TGTGCCAGCAGCTTAGTGCCAACTACCTACAATGAGCAGTTCTTC,CASSLVPTTYNEQFF
TRBV12-3/TRBV12-4,.,.,TRBJ1-2,TGTGCCAGCAGTACCACCCGGAGGGCAGGGCATGGCTACACCTTC,CASSTTRRAGHGYTF
TRBV7-9,.,.,TRBJ2-7,TGTGCCAGCAGCGCTGATATAGGCGAGCAGTACTTC,CASSADIGEQYF
TRBV12-3/TRBV12-4,.,.,TRBJ2-1,TGTGCCAGCAGTTTTCGGGGCTTTCAGGGCAATGAGCAGTTCTTC,CASSFRGFQGNEQFF
TRBV6-2/TRBV6-3,few,TRBD1,TRBJ2-7,TGTGCCAGCAGGGACAGGCGATCCTCCTACGAGCAGTACTTC,CASRDRRSSYEQYF
TRBV20-1,.,.,TRBJ2-1,TGCAGTGCTTACCGTGGCGGGGGCGGGATCTACTCCTACAATGAGCAGTTCTTC,CSAYRGGGGIYSYNEQFF
TRBV4-1,many,.,TRBJ2-5,TGCGCCAGCAGCCTCCTAGTAGGCCAAGAGACCCAGTACTTC,CASSLLVGQETQYF
TRBV3-1,once,.,TRBJ2-3,TGTGCCAGCAGTATCGGTGGAGGGGTGGCTTATACGCAGTATTTT,CASSIGGGVAYTQYF
TRBV20-1,.,TRBD1,TRBJ1-2,TGCAGTGCCAAGACAGGGGGCAGAGTTGGCTGCACCTTC,CSAKTGGRVGCTF
TRBV6-4,.,.,TRBJ2-1,TGTGCCAGCAGCCCCAACGGCGCGAGCGAGCAGTTCTTC,CASSPNGASEQFF
TRBV24-1,few,TRBD2,TRBJ2-1,TGTGCCACCAGTGATTTGGTAGCGGGAATCTACAATGAGCAGTTCTTC,CATSDLVAGIYNEQFF